This entry lists 31 T cell receptor beta chains sequenced from one sample in a study of a mutant IDH1 vaccine in newly diagnosed glioma. For these TCRs, the target antigens are not known. Time point in this sample: week 35, safety follow-up. Mutant IDH1 20-mer peptide, at 300 ug, made up each vaccine dose, with topical imiquimod. Data came from immunoSEQ multiplex PCR; TCRdb stores just in-frame clones and leaves some out. The sample shows 35,000 to 50,000 clones, 65% to 90% of them seen only once. The sequences come from PBMCs, collected from a glioma patient whose treatment included an IDH1 peptide vaccine. Source of these receptors: a woman aged 45 to 65 with glioma.

This clone appeared a few times. This chain connects TRBV6-1 to TRBJ1-6; D call uncertain. The germline CDR1 and CDR2 sequences are MNHNS and SASEGT. Trimming removed 4 bases from V and 0 bases from J, with 7 bases in between. The CDR3 is 15 residues long. This CDR3 is CASSAVRSYNSPLHF. The CDR3 DNA is TGTGCCAGCAGTGCCGTCCGCTCCTATAATTCACCCCTCCACTTT.

J is TRBJ1-2 and V is TRBV30; TRBD1 matches at 7 bases. The CDR3 runs 18 residues. Trimming removed 0 bases from V and 0 bases from J; junction bases left unmatched: 13. CDR1 is GTSNPN and CDR2 is SVGIG in the germline V gene (reference sequence). Here the CDR3 reads CAWSVSWQGDIANYGYTF. CDR3 in DNA: TGTGCCTGGAGTGTAAGTTGGCAGGGGGATATAGCTAACTATGGCTACACCTTC.

The chain has TRBV5-5 and TRBJ1-4; D unclear. V was trimmed by 0 bases and J by 3 bases, leaving 12 bases between them. The germline CDR1 and CDR2 sequences are SGHKS and YYEKEE (reference sequence). This CDR3 contains 16 residues. This chain's CDR3 is CASSLEGLRPNEKLFF. CDR3 DNA sequence: TGTGCCAGCAGCTTGGAAGGGTTAAGACCTAATGAAAAACTGTTTTTT.

The chain recombines TRBV9 with TRBJ2-1; TRBD2 matches at 9 bases. The V gene's germline CDR1 is SGDLS and CDR2 YYNGEE. With 0 bases clipped from V and 5 bases from J, the junction kept 3 bases outside the gene matches. CDR3 length equals 15 residues. Written as DNA, the CDR3 is TGTGCCAGCAGCGTAGAATTAGCGGGGGACAATGAGCAGTTCTTC. As protein: CASSVELAGDNEQFF.

In its sample, this clone was seen a few times. V and J are TRBV6-5 and TRBJ1-1; the D gene is possibly TRBD1 (6 bases). This CDR3 comprises 13 residues. Between the trimmed V and J ends, which lost 9 bases and 1 base, there was a span of 12 bases. Germline assignment: CDR1 MNHEY and CDR2 SVGAGI. The CDR3 coding sequence is TGTGCCAGTCGAAGGGGGGGGAACACTGAAGCTTTCTTT. Translation gives CASRRGGNTEAFF.

This clone was detected only once. This chain links TRBV27 with TRBJ1-6; D unresolved. CDR1 is MNHEY and CDR2 is SMNVEV in the germline V gene (reference sequence). The length of the CDR3 is 14 residues. Trimming took off 3 bases at V and 5 bases at J, with 8 bases between the two ends. The CDR3 reads CASSLDWDNSPLHF. DNA for the CDR3: TGTGCCAGCAGTTTGGATTGGGATAATTCACCCCTCCACTTT.

V usage is TRBV20-1 and J usage is TRBJ1-1, with 7 bases aligning to TRBD1. The CDR3 contains 10 residues. CDR1 and CDR2 (germline): DFQATT, SNEGSKA (reference sequence). Trimming removed 3 bases from V and 10 bases from J; junction bases left unmatched: 2. Written as DNA, the CDR3 is TGCAGTGCTAGCAGGGGGGGAGCTTTCTTT. This codes for CSASRGGAFF.

The rearrangement joins TRBV9 to TRBJ2-5; tentatively, D is TRBD2 (7 bases). Germline V CDR1 and CDR2: SGDLS, YYNGEE. The CDR3 consists of 14 residues. V was pared by 6 bases and J by 5 bases, with 17 bases between. The CDR3 region is CASNLGGGAETQYF. The CDR3 bases are TGTGCCAGCAACCTAGGAGGGGGGGCGGAGACCCAGTACTTC.

About this clone: Compared with germline, one end of the junction differs, possibly owing to a read error. The chain joins TRBV15 to TRBJ1-5, with D uncertain. This CDR3 spans 12 amino acids. The germline V gene encodes CDR1 LNHNV and CDR2 YYDKDF (reference sequence). The CDR3 region is CATSRDNQAQHF. The CDR3 region has the DNA TGTGCCACCAGCAGAGATAATCAGGCCCAGCATTTT. The complete variable domain, with remaining parts taken from reference TRBV15 and TRBJ1-5, reads DAMVIQNPRYQVTQFGKPVTLSCSQTLNHNVMYWYQQKSSQAPKLLFHYYDKDFNNEADTPDNFQSRRPNTSFCFLDIRSPGLGDTAMYLCATSRDNQAQHFGDGTRLSIL.

This sequence joins TRBV5-1 and TRBJ1-2, with TRBD1 matching 7 bases. Germline values: CDR1 SGHRS, CDR2 YFSETQ. The CDR3 runs to 13 residues. Germline trimming cut 3 bases from V and 3 bases from J; bases unmatched to any gene: 2. CDR3 DNA sequence: TGCGCCAGCAGCTCCGGGACAGACTATGGCTACACCTTC. The encoded protein is CASSSGTDYGYTF.

In this sample, this clone turned up a few times. V gene TRBV11-3 combines with J gene TRBJ1-6; D is possibly TRBD1 (6 bases). The CDR3 spans 14 residues. Germline V gene lookup returns CDR1 SGHNT and CDR2 YENEEA. V was trimmed by 7 bases and J by 9 bases, leaving 16 bases between them. The DNA of the CDR3 is TGTGCCAGCACCTTCGGGGGGGCTAGTTCACCCCTCCACTTT. Translation gives CASTFGGASSPLHF.

This clone was seen a few times. The rearrangement uses TRBV6-4 and TRBJ1-1; 7 nucleotides match TRBD1. The CDR3 covers 14 residues. The germline V gene has CDR1 MRHNA and CDR2 SNTAGT. The V segment lost 6 bases and the J segment 2 bases; nucleotides outside the gene matches: 6. CDR3 in amino acids: CASSAGTENTEAFF. As DNA, the CDR3 is TGTGCCAGCAGCGCCGGGACAGAAAACACTGAAGCTTTCTTT.

The V call is TRBV2, the J call TRBJ1-3; D remains unclear. CDR1 is SNHLY and CDR2 is FYNNEI in the germline V gene. Trimming left V 6 bases short and J 3 bases short, with 6 bases between. This CDR3 contains 12 residues. The CDR3 bases are TGTGCCAGCAGCCAAGGTGGAAACACCATATATTTT. It is translated as CASSQGGNTIYF.

The V and J genes are TRBV27 and TRBJ1-3; D unresolved. Germline CDR1 is MNHEY and CDR2 is SMNVEV (reference sequence). CDR3 size: 15 residues. The V end lost 6 bases, the J end lost 2 bases, and 14 bases lay between the germline ends. The DNA of the CDR3 is TGTGCCAGCAGCCTCACGAAAGGGCCTGGAAACACCATATATTTT. This sequence encodes CASSLTKGPGNTIYF.

This CDR3 reads CASRGEGFNQPQHF. The CDR3, as DNA: TGTGCCAGCAGGGGGGAGGGATTCAATCAGCCCCAGCATTTT. The genes are TRBV7-9 and TRBJ1-5; tentatively, D is TRBD1 (5 bases). Trimming cost V 6 bases and J 3 bases, with 12 bases left between them. In germline, CDR1 is SEHNR, CDR2 FQNEAQ (reference sequence). CDR3 length: 14 residues.

The J gene is TRBJ1-2, the V gene TRBV11-2; 8 nucleotides line up with TRBD1. Germline assignment: CDR1 SGHAT and CDR2 FQNNGV. The CDR3 covers 15 residues. J lost 6 bases, V lost 6 bases, and 12 bases had no gene match. The DNA for the CDR3 is TGTGCCAGCAGTTGGAATCAGGGGGCTCTTGATGGCTACACCTTC. Protein sequence: CASSWNQGALDGYTF.

The chain has TRBV6-5 and TRBJ2-5, with 7 nucleotides matching TRBD2. The CDR3 runs 15 residues. Germline trimming cut 0 bases from V and 4 bases from J; bases unmatched to any gene: 5. In germline, CDR1 is MNHEY, CDR2 SVGAGI. The CDR3 loop reads CASSYSISSGETQYF. The CDR3 DNA sequence: TGTGCCAGCAGTTACTCGATCTCTAGCGGAGAGACCCAGTACTTC.

This clone was picked up a small number of times. The chain recombines TRBV4-2 with TRBJ1-1, with TRBD1 identical over 7 bases. CDR3 length equals 14 residues. V lost 4 bases, J lost 1 base, and 3 bases stayed unmatched. Germline values: CDR1 LGHNA, CDR2 YNFKEQ. In nucleotides, the CDR3 is TGTGCCAGCAGCCCCCAGGGGGGGAACACTGAAGCTTTCTTT. Protein sequence: CASSPQGGNTEAFF.

This clone appeared once. The chain couples TRBV11-3 to TRBJ1-4; 8 bases agree with TRBD1. V shed 6 bases and J 3 bases; nucleotides not matched to a gene: 6. This CDR3 is built from 15 residues. From germline, CDR1 is SGHNT and CDR2 YENEEA. The CDR3 DNA reads as TGTGCCAGCAGTCGGACAGGGAAGGCTAATGAAAAACTGTTTTTT. Translated, it gives CASSRTGKANEKLFF.

The chain has TRBV4-1 and TRBJ1-1, with D maybe TRBD1 (6 bases). The CDR3 totals 15 residues. CDR1 and CDR2 (germline): MGHRA, YSYEKL. V gave up 8 bases and J gave up 5 bases, with 21 bases separating them. The CDR3 DNA is TGCGCCAGCGCAAGGGCGGGGGGGCAGAGGACTGAAGCTTTCTTT. It specifies CASARAGGQRTEAFF.

V usage is TRBV29-1 and J usage is TRBJ1-3; D might be TRBD1 (5 bases). V lost 4 bases and J 2 bases, leaving 9 bases between the germline ends. The CDR3 contains 13 residues. Germline CDR1 is SQVTM and CDR2 is ANQGSEA. The CDR3 DNA reads as TGCAGCGTTGCGTGGGGGACTGGAAACACCATATATTTT. Translated: CSVAWGTGNTIYF.

V usage is TRBV5-1 and J usage is TRBJ2-7; 11 bases match TRBD1. V was pared by 5 bases and J by 3 bases, with 4 bases of the junction left unmatched. The CDR3 is 14 residues long. Germline V gene data show CDR1 as SGHRS and CDR2 as YFSETQ. DNA for the CDR3: TGCGCCAGCAGTAGGGACAGGGGGATCTACGAGCAGTACTTC. Its protein product is CASSRDRGIYEQYF. Full variable domain (remainder filled in from reference TRBV5-1 and TRBJ2-7): KAGVTQTPRYLIKTRGQQVTLSCSPISGHRSVSWYQQTPGQGLQFLFEYFSETQRNKGNFPGRFSGRQFSNSRSEMNVSTLELGDSALYLCASSRDRGIYEQYFGPGTRLTVT.

The J gene is TRBJ1-1, the V gene TRBV9; D call uncertain. Germline V gene lookup returns CDR1 SGDLS and CDR2 YYNGEE. This CDR3 is built from 14 residues. The V end was cut by 4 bases, the J end by 1 base, with 11 bases between. The CDR3 sequence: CASSFRAKNTEAFF. CDR3 coding DNA: TGTGCCAGCAGCTTCCGGGCCAAGAACACTGAAGCTTTCTTT. The full variable domain, its missing parts supplied by reference TRBV9 and TRBJ1-1, is DSGVTQTPKHLITATGQRVTLRCSPRSGDLSVYWYQQSLDQGLQFLIQYYNGEERAKGNILERFSAQQFPDLHSELNLSSLELGDSALYFCASSFRAKNTEAFFGQGTRLTVV.

The chain has TRBV29-1 and TRBJ2-7; D gene ambiguous. The V gene's germline CDR1 is SQVTM and CDR2 ANQGSEA. V lost 4 bases and J 2 bases, leaving 9 bases between the germline ends. This CDR3 is 12 amino acids long. The CDR3 DNA sequence: TGCAGCGTTGGTCAGGCGACCTACGAGCAGTACTTC. It is translated as CSVGQATYEQYF.

The chain employs TRBV5-4 and TRBJ2-5; 14 bases fit TRBD2. With V trimmed by 4 bases and J by 1 base, 3 bases remained unmatched. Per germline, CDR1 SGHNT and CDR2 YYREEE (reference sequence). The CDR3 is 16 residues long. Written as DNA, the CDR3 is TGTGCCAGCAGCGGACTAGCGGGGGGAATCCAAGAGACCCAGTACTTC. Translated: CASSGLAGGIQETQYF. Variable domain in full (rest from reference TRBV5-4 and TRBJ2-5): ETGVTQSPTHLIKTRGQQVTLRCSSQSGHNTVSWYQQALGQGPQFIFQYYREEENGRGNFPPRFSGLQFPNYSSELNVNALELDDSALYLCASSGLAGGIQETQYFGPGTRLLVL.

The chain is built from TRBV19 and TRBJ1-1, with D uncertain. The CDR3 length is 16 residues. Trimming pared 5 bases from V and 2 bases from J, leaving 18 bases between. Per germline, CDR1 LNHDA and CDR2 SQIVND (reference sequence). CDR3 nucleotide sequence: TGTGCCAGTAGTCCCCGGTTAGTAAGTTTCAACACTGAAGCTTTCTTT. This gives the protein CASSPRLVSFNTEAFF.

The V and J genes are TRBV6-4 and TRBJ2-3, with TRBD2 matching 9 bases. CDR1 MRHNA and CDR2 SNTAGT come from the germline V gene. V lost 2 bases, J lost 1 base, and 10 bases stayed unmatched. This CDR3 spans 18 amino acids. This chain's CDR3 is CASSDPVLASGGTDTQYF. The DNA for the CDR3 is TGTGCCAGCAGTGACCCCGTCTTGGCTAGCGGGGGCACAGATACGCAGTATTTT.

The gene calls are TRBV9 and TRBJ1-1; D unresolved. The CDR3 extends over 19 amino acids. Germline V gene data show CDR1 as SGDLS and CDR2 as YYNGEE. V shed 0 bases and J shed 0 bases, with 21 bases lying between them. Here the CDR3 reads CASSVETHEARLMNTEAFF. CDR3 nucleotide sequence: TGTGCCAGCAGCGTAGAGACCCACGAGGCCCGCCTAATGAACACTGAAGCTTTCTTT.

The chain uses TRBV9 and TRBJ1-4, with D hard to call. The germline gives CDR1 SGDLS, CDR2 YYNGEE. The CDR3 extends over 15 amino acids. V lost 4 bases, J lost 4 bases, and 14 bases lay in between. CDR3 amino acids: CASSPRSQSNEKLFF. CDR3 sequence (DNA): TGTGCCAGCAGCCCCCGGTCACAAAGTAATGAAAAACTGTTTTTT.

This clone was seen a single time. The rearrangement uses TRBV13 and TRBJ2-7; the D is unclear. The V and J ends lost 0 bases and 1 base respectively, with 7 bases between them. There are 14 residues in the CDR3. Germline V gene lookup returns CDR1 PRHDT and CDR2 FYEKMQ (reference sequence). The CDR3 spells CASSLGTPSYEQYF. In DNA form, the CDR3 reads TGTGCCAGCAGCTTAGGGACTCCTTCCTACGAGCAGTACTTC. Drawing the rest from reference TRBV13 and TRBJ2-7, the complete variable domain is AAGVIQSPRHLIKEKRETATLKCYPIPRHDTVYWYQQGPGQDPQFLISFYEKMQSDKGSIPDRFSAQQFSDYHSELNMSSLELGDSALYFCASSLGTPSYEQYFGPGTRLTVT.

Written as DNA, the CDR3 is TGTGCCAGCAGCGTAGACGACAGGTTCCTCGGCGAGCAGTACTTC. Amino acid sequence: CASSVDDRFLGEQYF. The V gene is TRBV9, the J gene TRBJ2-7; the D gene is possibly TRBD1 (6 bases). CDR3 length equals 15 residues. V lost 0 bases, J lost 6 bases, and 16 bases lay in between. Germline V lookup: CDR1 SGDLS, CDR2 YYNGEE.